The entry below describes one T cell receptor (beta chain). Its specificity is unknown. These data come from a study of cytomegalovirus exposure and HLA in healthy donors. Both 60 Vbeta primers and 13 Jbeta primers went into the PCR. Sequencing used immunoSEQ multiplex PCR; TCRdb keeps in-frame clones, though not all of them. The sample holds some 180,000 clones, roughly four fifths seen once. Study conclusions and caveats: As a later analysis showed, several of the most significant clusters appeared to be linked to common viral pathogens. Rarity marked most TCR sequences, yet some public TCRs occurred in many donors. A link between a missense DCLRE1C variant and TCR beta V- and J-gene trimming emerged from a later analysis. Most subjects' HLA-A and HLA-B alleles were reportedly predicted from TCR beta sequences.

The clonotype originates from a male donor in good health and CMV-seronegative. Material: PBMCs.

The CDR3 spells CAISDSWTRGGEQYF. For the CDR3, the DNA is TGTGCCATCAGTGATTCCTGGACTAGAGGGGGCGAGCAGTACTTC. The rearrangement joins TRBV10-3 to TRBJ2-7; possibly TRBD2 for D (7 bases). CDR1 is ENHRY, CDR2 SYGVKD, per germline. There are 15 residues in the CDR3. Trimming shortened V by 3 bases and J by 6 bases, and 18 bases separated the two germline ends.